This TCR beta chain was identified in a study of blood T cell repertoires in COVID-19. Libraries were prepared by immunoSEQ multiplex PCR; TCRdb keeps only in-frame clonotypes and omits some of them. The repertoire includes roughly 130,000 clones, less than 90% of them detected once, and under 5% sits in the top ten. Sequencing input: PBMCs or T cells enriched from blood (not recorded which). This clonotype was obtained from a woman aged 25 to 39 who had recovered from COVID-19.

CDR3 in DNA: TGTGCCTGGAGTGGGGGACTGAATAATTCACCCCTCCACTTT. It specifies CAWSGGLNNSPLHF. The V and J genes are TRBV30 and TRBJ1-6; TRBD1 is a possible D gene (5 bases). V lost 1 base and J lost 5, with 9 bases in between. The CDR3 consists of 14 residues. The germline V gene has CDR1 GTSNPN and CDR2 SVGIG (reference sequence).